One sample yielded the 22 T cell receptor beta chains listed below, sequenced in a study of spatial heterogeneity in lung cancer (dated by TCRdb to the late 2010s). The paper as a whole reports these results and caveats: The tumor nonsynonymous mutation count correlated with the number of expanded intratumoral alpha and beta TCRs.

Their antigens remain unidentified. The time point label of this sample denotes: sample taken at primary tumor resection. The library was built by means of 5' RACE. The data were produced on a NextSeq 500. The raw public data were reprocessed by TCRdb itself: fastp quality trimming at Q25, MiXCR clonotype calling, in-frame beta chains only. CDR3 protein duplicates are merged, each entry listing the most common genes and DNA. Present in this sample are approximately 12,000 distinct CDR3 sequences, 9% to 14% of which were seen just once. The ten largest clones represent more than 10% of the sample. The source was lung tumor tissue, collected at surgery. These receptor sequences come from a female donor with early-stage non-small cell lung cancer.

This clonotype was seen at least ten times. V is TRBV6-5 and J is TRBJ1-4, with a possible D match to TRBD1 (5 bases). The CDR3 has 15 amino acids. V was trimmed by 6 bases and J by 3 bases, leaving 14 bases between them. Germline V gene sequence: CDR1 MNHEY, CDR2 SVGAGI. In nucleotides, the CDR3 is TGTGCCAGCAGCCCGGGCGGGGCGGCTAATGAAAAACTGTTTTTT. Its translation is CASSPGGAANEKLFF.

This clonotype occurred many times. The chain employs TRBV10-1 and TRBJ2-3; no clear D. This CDR3 comprises 14 residues. V was shortened by 4 bases and J by 2 bases, with 10 bases between the two germline ends. Germline V gives CDR1 WNHNN, CDR2 SYGVQD (reference sequence). CDR3 sequence reads: CASSGTDVTDTQYF. CDR3 nucleotides: TGCGCCAGCAGTGGAACGGATGTCACAGATACGCAGTATTTT.

This clonotype was seen ten or more times. The chain combines TRBV6-1 with TRBJ2-1; D call uncertain. This CDR3 is built from 12 residues. Germline V lookup: CDR1 MNHNS, CDR2 SASEGT. V gave up 6 bases and J gave up 10 bases, with 13 bases separating them. The CDR3 coding sequence is TGTGCCAGCAGACCCGATTGGGCCGAGCAGTTCTTC. This translates into CASRPDWAEQFF.

This chain connects TRBV25-1 to TRBJ2-5; 8 nucleotides align to TRBD2. The CDR3 has 14 amino acids. The V gene's germline CDR1 is MGHDK and CDR2 SYGVNS. With V trimmed by 3 bases and J by 5 bases, 5 bases remained unmatched. The CDR3 DNA follows: TGTGCCAGCAGTGAGCGGGGGGCGTTTGAGACCCAGTACTTC. This codes for CASSERGAFETQYF.

The table lists this clonotype with many counts. The J gene is TRBJ2-5, the V gene TRBV5-1, with 8 nucleotides matching TRBD2. The V gene end was trimmed by 4 bases and the J gene end by 4 bases; junction bases not matched to a gene: 6. Germline lookup yields CDR1 SGHRS and CDR2 YFSETQ. This CDR3 is 14 amino acids long. The CDR3 coding sequence is TGCGCCAGCAGCGATGTAGCGGGGTCAGAGACCCAGTACTTC. Encoded protein: CASSDVAGSETQYF.

By share, this clonotype counts as medium-sized (0.01 to 0.1%). The J gene is TRBJ2-5, the V gene TRBV7-2; no definite D call. The CDR3 runs to 14 residues. Germline assignment: CDR1 SGHTA and CDR2 FQGNSA. Trimming removed 5 bases at V and 6 bases at J, with 16 bases between. The DNA for the CDR3 is TGTGCCAGCAGCGGTGACCCCCAGTTGCAGACCCAGTACTTC. Encoded protein: CASSGDPQLQTQYF.

Sample share makes this clonotype medium-sized (0.01 to 0.1%). The J gene is TRBJ2-5, the V gene TRBV7-9, with D perhaps being TRBD1 or TRBD2 (5 bases each). V lost 3 bases and J lost 5, with 16 bases in between. This CDR3 is 15 amino acids long. The germline V gene has CDR1 SEHNR and CDR2 FQNEAQ (reference sequence). For the CDR3, the DNA is TGTGCCAGCAGCTTGGTCACCGGGGCTGGGGAGACCCAGTACTTC. It codes for CASSLVTGAGETQYF.

This clonotype was counted at least ten times. The CDR3 nucleotides are TGTGCCAGTAGCCCCCGTACAGATCAGCCCCAGCATTTT. Protein: CASSPRTDQPQHF. The gene calls are TRBV19 and TRBJ1-5, with D unresolved. CDR1 LNHDA and CDR2 SQIVND come from the germline V gene (reference sequence). Trimming removed 6 bases from V and 5 bases from J, with 11 bases in between. The CDR3 loop spans 13 amino acids.

This clonotype occurred many times. This chain joins TRBV29-1 and TRBJ2-3; the D gene is possibly TRBD1 (6 bases). Trimming pared 6 bases from V and 2 bases from J, leaving 27 bases between. The CDR3 is 18 amino acids. Germline CDR1 SQVTM, CDR2 ANQGSEA. The CDR3 reads CSVRGGDRRLFSTDTQYF. CDR3 in DNA: TGCAGCGTACGTGGCGGAGACAGGCGTTTGTTTTCCACAGATACGCAGTATTTT.

This clonotype is classed as medium-sized. This sequence joins TRBV6-1 and TRBJ2-6, with D unresolved. Germline-derived CDR1 and CDR2 are MNHNS and SASEGT. The CDR3 spans 17 residues. Trimming took off 3 bases at V and 0 bases at J, with 12 bases between the two ends. CDR3 DNA sequence: TGTGCCAGCAGTGATTTGCAGTACCTCTCTGGGGCCAACGTCCTGACTTTC. Its protein is CASSDLQYLSGANVLTF.

The gene calls are TRBV7-9 and TRBJ2-1; perhaps TRBD2 as D (6 bases). This CDR3 is 14 amino acids long. Germline assignment: CDR1 SEHNR and CDR2 FQNEAQ (reference sequence). V shed 2 bases and J shed 5 bases, with 10 bases lying between them. DNA for the CDR3: TGTGCCAGCAGCTTATCTACGGGGGACAATGAGCAGTTCTTC. It codes for CASSLSTGDNEQFF.

This clonotype was observed a handful of times. The chain recombines TRBV11-1 with TRBJ2-1; 9 positions agree with TRBD2. Germline CDR1 SGHAT, CDR2 FQDESV (reference sequence). Unmatched junction bases numbered 5, after V lost 1 base and J lost 7 bases. The CDR3 consists of 15 residues. The CDR3 sequence: CASSLVLAGPNEQFF. Here the CDR3 DNA reads TGTGCCAGCAGCTTAGTACTAGCGGGCCCTAATGAGCAGTTCTTC.

By sample share, this clonotype is medium-sized (0.01 to 0.1%). This chain links TRBV20-1 with TRBJ2-3; 10 bases match TRBD2. V lost 5 bases to trimming and J lost 4 bases; unmatched junction nucleotides: 6. The CDR3 contains 14 residues. Germline-derived CDR1 and CDR2 are DFQATT and SNEGSKA (reference sequence). The CDR3 spells CSAGPSGRSDTQYF. In DNA form, the CDR3 reads TGCAGTGCTGGCCCTAGCGGGAGATCAGATACGCAGTATTTT.

This clonotype has more than one count but fewer than ten. The chain recombines TRBV6-5 with TRBJ1-1, with D hard to call. The CDR3 sequence is 15 residues long. CDR1 and CDR2 (germline): MNHEY, SVGAGI. V dropped 3 bases and J dropped 1 base, with 12 bases sitting between them. The chain's CDR3 is CASSYMGRRNTEAFF. The CDR3 nucleotides read TGTGCCAGCAGTTATATGGGTCGGAGGAACACTGAAGCTTTCTTT.

This clonotype was recorded a few times. This chain connects TRBV10-3 to TRBJ2-2; 7 bases are shared with TRBD1. Germline V gene lookup returns CDR1 ENHRY and CDR2 SYGVKD. The junction had 9 bases not matched to a gene; V was cut back by 4 bases and J by 7 bases. The CDR3 length is 15 residues. The CDR3 spells CAISGADRADGELFF. DNA of the CDR3: TGTGCCATCAGTGGGGCCGACAGGGCTGACGGGGAGCTGTTTTTT.

By sample fraction, this clonotype is medium-sized. The chain uses TRBV7-2 and TRBJ1-2, with TRBD1 as a possible D gene (6 bases). Trimming cost V 4 bases and J 7 bases, with 10 bases left between them. Germline-derived CDR1 and CDR2 are SGHTA and FQGNSA. The CDR3 contains 12 residues. In DNA form, the CDR3 reads TGTGCCAGCAGCTCGAACAGGGCTGGCTACACCTTC. Translating gives CASSSNRAGYTF.

This chain joins TRBV7-2 and TRBJ2-5; D is unclear. The V end lost 5 bases, the J end lost 9 bases, and 13 bases lay between the germline ends. The CDR3 has 12 residues. Germline assignment: CDR1 SGHTA and CDR2 FQGNSA. The CDR3 region has the DNA TGTGCCAGCAGCGACCAGGTCCGGGCCCAGTACTTC. Its protein product is CASSDQVRAQYF. The complete variable domain, with remaining parts taken from reference TRBV7-2 and TRBJ2-5, reads GAGVSQSPSNKVTEKGKDVELRCDPISGHTALYWYRQSLGQGLEFLIYFQGNSAPDKSGLPSDRFSAERTGGSVSTLTIQRTQQEDSAVYLCASSDQVRAQYFGPGTRLLVL.

This clonotype was observed at least ten times. The J gene is TRBJ2-3, the V gene TRBV6-2 or TRBV6-3; D perhaps matches TRBD2 (6 bases). This CDR3 contains 14 residues. Germline loops: CDR1 MNHEY, CDR2 SVGEGT. V was trimmed by 2 bases and J by 2 bases, leaving 8 bases between them. The CDR3 here is CASSYPGATDTQYF. CDR3 sequence (DNA): TGTGCCAGCAGTTACCCGGGAGCCACAGATACGCAGTATTTT.

This clonotype rates as medium-sized (0.01 to 0.1%). This chain joins TRBV11-2 and TRBJ2-2; TRBD1 matches at 7 bases. Germline V gives CDR1 SGHAT, CDR2 FQNNGV. The length of the CDR3 is 18 residues. V shed 0 bases and J 1 base; nucleotides not matched to a gene: 8. CDR3 region: CASSLDLGGALNTGELFF. The CDR3 DNA reads TGTGCCAGCAGCTTAGACCTAGGGGGCGCCCTGAACACCGGGGAGCTGTTTTTT.

The rearrangement joins TRBV6-6 to TRBJ1-1; D is ambiguous. The CDR3 consists of 12 residues. Germline V CDR1 and CDR2: MNHNY, SVGAGI (reference sequence). The germline V and J ends were trimmed by 5 bases and 10 bases, with 14 bases remaining between them. The CDR3 DNA reads TGTGCCAGCAGTACAGATATTGTCGGAGCTTTCTTT. It codes for CASSTDIVGAFF.

In this sample, this clonotype is medium-sized. This sequence joins TRBV20-1 and TRBJ2-3, with TRBD2 as a possible D gene (5 bases). Germline values: CDR1 DFQATT, CDR2 SNEGSKA (reference sequence). The CDR3 length is 15 residues. V gave up 6 bases and J gave up 4 bases, with 20 bases separating them. CDR3 loop: CSAPSIRGTADTQYF. The DNA for the CDR3 is TGCAGTGCACCATCGATACGGGGAACCGCAGATACGCAGTATTTT.

The chain combines TRBV5-1 with TRBJ2-2; 8 nucleotides agree with TRBD1. The V and J ends lost 3 bases and 1 base, in that order; junction bases with no gene match: 5. The CDR3 length is 16 residues. Per germline, CDR1 SGHRS and CDR2 YFSETQ. CDR3 DNA sequence: TGCGCCAGCAGCTCAGGACAGGGCTTGAACACCGGGGAGCTGTTTTTT. Its translation is CASSSGQGLNTGELFF.